This section outlines one T cell receptor (beta chain) sequence together with its context. A read error is likely here: a far larger clone is one base away. The data stem from a study of prognosis after radiotherapy for stage I lung cancer. Study in general: Participants consisted of stage I non-small cell lung cancer patients, who were enrolled between 2018 and early 2019. About 15 cases involved newly diagnosed primary stage I lung tumors, and roughly 5 involved oligometastatic NSCLC subsequent to surgical resection of the primary tumor.

Genomic DNA was the source, and TCR beta CDR3 was amplified from it by two-round multiplex PCR. Every TRBV and TRBJ gene had its own specific primer in first-round PCR. TCRdb ran MiXCR on the multiplex PCR reads and lists one entry per CDR3 protein. The profile shows fewer than 50,000 distinct CDR3 sequences, around 24% of them singletons. With two time points in the design, 5 to 6 milliliters of peripheral blood were drawn at each one. V lost 5 bases, J lost 4 bases, and 23 bases lay in between. Germline V gene sequence: CDR1 MRHNA, CDR2 SNTAGT. The CDR3 sequence is 17 residues long. Sample: PBMCs, taken before or after stereotactic body radiation therapy (not recorded which). This receptor was obtained from a donor aged 50 or older with non-small cell lung cancer. This rearrangement joins TRBV6-4 to TRBJ1-2; D possibly corresponds to TRBD1 (5 bases). The CDR3 bases are TGTGCCAGCAGTCCGGACGGGAGTGTACAGGCCATCTATGGCTACACCTTC. This sequence encodes CASSPDGSVQAIYGYTF.